The 26 T cell receptor beta chains below all came from one sample that was sequenced in a study of blood T cell repertoires in COVID-19. The repertoire was sequenced with immunoSEQ multiplex PCR; TCRdb's copy has only in-frame clones and lacks some. Of about 240,000 clones in the sample, approximately 83% were seen once. The specimen was PBMCs or T cells enriched from blood (not recorded which). The source is a woman aged 40 to 50 with acute COVID-19.

This clone was counted only a few times. In DNA form, the CDR3 reads TGTGCCAGCAGCGCAAACAGGGGCGCAAGGAGGACTGAAGCTTTCTTT. Protein: CASSANRGARRTEAFF. The J gene is TRBJ1-1, the V gene TRBV5-4; 7 bases fit TRBD1. The CDR3 runs to 16 residues. The trim removed 4 bases at V and 5 bases at J, leaving 14 bases unmatched. CDR1 and CDR2 from the germline V gene are SGHNT and YYREEE (reference sequence).

The rearrangement uses TRBV23-1 and TRBJ2-1, with TRBD1 identical over 7 bases. TRBV23-1 is known as an ORF, though its function is uncertain. V gave up 3 bases and J gave up 6 bases; unmatched junction bases: 8. This CDR3 is built from 15 residues. CDR3 sequence (DNA): TGCGCCAGCAGTCACCTCGACAGGGAATTCAATGAGCAGTTCTTC. Translating it yields CASSHLDREFNEQFF.

V and J are TRBV19 and TRBJ2-7; D remains unclear. The length of the CDR3 is 14 residues. Per the germline V gene, CDR1 is LNHDA and CDR2 is SQIVND (reference sequence). V shed 5 bases and J shed 2 bases, with 13 bases lying between them. This CDR3 reads CASSLRHETYEQYF. In DNA, the CDR3 is TGTGCCAGTAGTCTCCGACACGAGACCTACGAGCAGTACTTC.

This clone was seen once. The rearrangement joins TRBV3-1 (or the pseudogene TRBV3-2) to TRBJ2-7; possibly TRBD2 for D (5 bases). The V gene lost 1 base and the J gene lost 12 bases, with 13 bases spanning the gap. The CDR3 runs 12 residues. Germline V lookup: CDR1 LGHDT, CDR2 YNNKEL (reference sequence). The CDR3 sequence is CASSQGEGRRYF. The CDR3 DNA is TGTGCCAGCAGCCAAGGCGAGGGCAGGAGGTACTTC.

This clone was detected only a few times. This chain connects TRBV5-1 to TRBJ1-2; unclear D gene. CDR3 length: 14 residues. Trimming pared 2 bases from V and 3 bases from J, leaving 11 bases between. Germline-derived CDR1 and CDR2 are SGHRS and YFSETQ. CDR3 residues: CASSLTPGDYGYTF. The CDR3 region has the DNA TGCGCCAGCAGCTTAACGCCCGGGGACTATGGCTACACCTTC. The full variable domain, in which reference TRBV5-1 and TRBJ1-2 provide the parts outside the CDR3, is KAGVTQTPRYLIKTRGQQVTLSCSPISGHRSVSWYQQTPGQGLQFLFEYFSETQRNKGNFPGRFSGRQFSNSRSEMNVSTLELGDSALYLCASSLTPGDYGYTFGSGTRLTVV.

This clone was seen just once. The chain is built from TRBV7-9 and TRBJ1-1; D gene unclear. V lost 4 bases to trimming and J lost 4 bases, with 22 bases between them. The CDR3 spans 17 residues. Looked up from germline, CDR1 is SEHNR and CDR2 is FQNEAQ (reference sequence). CDR3 nucleotide sequence: TGTGCCAGCAGCTCACGCCCGGGAGGGCTTGGGATCACTGAAGCTTTCTTT. Its translation is CASSSRPGGLGITEAFF.

The chain recombines TRBV11-2 with TRBJ2-3; D call uncertain. The CDR3 contains 13 residues. Trimming removed 2 bases from V and 0 bases from J, with 3 bases in between. Germline V gene lookup returns CDR1 SGHAT and CDR2 FQNNGV. CDR3 nucleotides: TGTGCCAGCAGCTTACCTAGCACAGATACGCAGTATTTT. Its protein product is CASSLPSTDTQYF.

The chain recombines TRBV2 with TRBJ2-1; 10 nucleotides align to TRBD2. The length of the CDR3 is 15 residues. Germline loops: CDR1 SNHLY, CDR2 FYNNEI. V gave up 6 bases and J gave up 5 bases; unmatched junction bases: 7. The CDR3 spells CASRAVAGGHNEQFF. The CDR3 DNA follows: TGTGCCAGCAGGGCGGTAGCGGGAGGCCACAATGAGCAGTTCTTC.

The V and J genes are TRBV3-1 (or the pseudogene TRBV3-2) and TRBJ2-1; 9 positions agree with TRBD1. V lost 1 base to trimming and J lost 8 bases; unmatched junction nucleotides: 6. The germline V gene encodes CDR1 LGHDT and CDR2 YNNKEL (reference sequence). This CDR3 has 15 residues. The CDR3 sequence is CASSQGTGVVHEQFF. DNA of the CDR3: TGTGCCAGCAGCCAAGGGACAGGGGTAGTACATGAGCAGTTCTTC.

The chain recombines TRBV19 with TRBJ1-3; D is unresolved. Trimming removed 5 bases at V and 3 bases at J, with 17 bases between. CDR1 and CDR2 (germline): LNHDA, SQIVND (reference sequence). The CDR3 is made up of 16 amino acids. The CDR3: CASSYDSKRIGNTIYF. The CDR3 DNA is TGTGCCAGTAGTTACGACTCCAAACGGATTGGAAACACCATATATTTT.

The chain has TRBV11-3 and TRBJ1-6; D gene uncertain. Germline-derived CDR1 and CDR2 are SGHNT and YENEEA. The CDR3 spans 13 residues. The V end lost 1 base, the J end lost 10 bases, and 8 bases lay between the germline ends. The CDR3 loop is CASSLGVYSPLHF. The CDR3 bases are TGTGCCAGCAGCTTAGGTGTCTACTCACCCCTCCACTTT.

Concerning this clone: Other DNA sequences in the same sample also yield this CDR3. The chain employs TRBV5-1 and TRBJ1-2, with a possible D match to TRBD1 (6 bases). The CDR3 runs to 13 residues. The germline V gene has CDR1 SGHRS and CDR2 YFSETQ. Trimming left V 4 bases short and J 4 bases short, with 11 bases between. As DNA, the CDR3 is TGCGCCAGCAGCCTGGGACAAATCTATGGCTACACCTTC. Translating gives CASSLGQIYGYTF.

J is TRBJ1-6 and V is TRBV18, with 7 bases fitting TRBD1. The CDR3 has 15 residues. Germline assignment: CDR1 KGHSH and CDR2 LQKENI. V shed 2 bases and J 7 bases; nucleotides not matched to a gene: 5. Here the CDR3 reads CASSPEVRGNSPLHF. CDR3 DNA: TGTGCCAGCTCACCAGAGGTCAGGGGGAATTCACCCCTCCACTTT.

The gene calls are TRBV7-6 and TRBJ2-7, with TRBD1 as a possible D gene (5 bases). Germline CDR1 SGHVS, CDR2 FNYEAQ. Between the trimmed V and J ends, which lost 7 bases and 3 bases, there was a span of 19 bases. This CDR3 has 15 residues. The CDR3 sequence: CASTTQQGLFYEQYF. In nucleotides, the CDR3 is TGTGCCAGCACCACACAGCAGGGTTTGTTCTACGAGCAGTACTTC.

The chain carries TRBV20-1 and TRBJ1-2; a possible D gene is TRBD1 (5 bases). Trimming took off 0 bases at V and 9 bases at J, with 8 bases between the two ends. Germline V gene sequence: CDR1 DFQATT, CDR2 SNEGSKA (reference sequence). The CDR3 contains 11 residues. CDR3 in amino acids: CSARDGARYTF. The CDR3 bases are TGCAGTGCTAGAGATGGGGCGCGCTACACCTTC.

This chain connects TRBV24-1 to TRBJ1-3; unclear D gene. Germline V CDR1 and CDR2: KGHDR, SFDVKD. The CDR3 extends over 15 amino acids. V dropped 3 bases and J dropped 6 bases, with 14 bases sitting between them. CDR3 bases: TGTGCCACCAGTGATCCGGAAAGGGAGCCAAACACCATATATTTT. Translated: CATSDPEREPNTIYF.

V is TRBV5-5 and J is TRBJ2-7; 9 bases map to TRBD1. J gave up 5 bases and V 0 bases, and 9 bases lay outside the gene matches. Per the germline V gene, CDR1 is SGHKS and CDR2 is YYEKEE (reference sequence). This CDR3 region has 16 residues. CDR3 loop: CASSLGDRVVGDEQYF. The CDR3 coding sequence is TGTGCCAGCAGCTTGGGGGACAGGGTGGTGGGGGACGAGCAGTACTTC.

The V gene is TRBV4-1, the J gene TRBJ2-3, with TRBD2 identical over 8 bases. The CDR3 is 16 residues long. V dropped 2 bases and J dropped 0; count of bases not matched to a gene: 4. Germline CDR1 and CDR2: MGHRA and YSYEKL. The DNA of the CDR3 is TGCGCCAGCAGCCAATTAGCGGGATTTAGCACAGATACGCAGTATTTT. It specifies CASSQLAGFSTDTQYF.

The sample holds one count of this clone. This chain joins TRBV2 and TRBJ2-1; D is unresolved. This CDR3 has 13 residues. Per the germline V gene, CDR1 is SNHLY and CDR2 is FYNNEI. V was cut by 4 bases and J by 5 bases, with 9 bases left in between. CDR3 in DNA: TGTGCCAGCAGTGTTGGGCAGAACAATGAGCAGTTCTTC. Protein: CASSVGQNNEQFF.

The rearrangement links TRBV27 to TRBJ2-7, with 8 positions matching TRBD2. In germline, CDR1 is MNHEY, CDR2 SMNVEV (reference sequence). V gave up 6 bases and J gave up 4 bases; unmatched junction bases: 8. The CDR3 length is 14 residues. CDR3 nucleotide sequence: TGTGCCAGCAGCCAAATAGCGGGGCCTTACGAGCAGTACTTC. It encodes CASSQIAGPYEQYF.

The gene calls are TRBV19 and TRBJ1-5; a weak D match, TRBD1 (5 bases). Per the germline V gene, CDR1 is LNHDA and CDR2 is SQIVND (reference sequence). The CDR3 is 15 amino acids. V lost 0 bases to trimming and J lost 3 bases, with 9 bases between them. CDR3 sequence reads: CASSIDREPNQPQHF. The CDR3 bases are TGTGCCAGTAGTATAGACAGGGAACCCAATCAGCCCCAGCATTTT.

The chain has TRBV5-8 and TRBJ2-7; 9 bases are shared with TRBD2. Germline loops: CDR1 SGHTS, CDR2 YDEGEE. With V trimmed by 1 base and J by 4 bases, 6 bases remained unmatched. The length of the CDR3 is 15 residues. The CDR3 nucleotides read TGTGCCAGCAGCTTGTATGCGGGAGGGAGGTACGAGCAGTACTTC. Its translation is CASSLYAGGRYEQYF.

This rearrangement joins TRBV6-5 to TRBJ2-7; D gene uncertain. V was shortened by 7 bases and J by 3 bases, with 10 bases between the two germline ends. CDR1 is MNHEY and CDR2 is SVGAGI in the germline V gene. The length of the CDR3 is 12 residues. The CDR3 region is CASTTLYYEQYF. CDR3 DNA: TGTGCCAGCACCACTCTTTACTACGAGCAGTACTTC.

The chain couples TRBV3-1 (or the pseudogene TRBV3-2) to TRBJ2-7, with TRBD2 as a possible D gene (7 bases). This CDR3 comprises 13 residues. Germline loops: CDR1 LGHDT, CDR2 YNNKEL (reference sequence). V was trimmed by 3 bases and J by 6 bases, leaving 12 bases between them. CDR3 sequence reads: CASSQIGGGEQYF. As DNA, the CDR3 is TGTGCCAGCAGCCAGATAGGGGGGGGCGAGCAGTACTTC.

The V call is TRBV4-1, the J call TRBJ2-7; tentative D call: TRBD2 (5 bases). Germline V gene sequence: CDR1 MGHRA, CDR2 YSYEKL. CDR3 size: 14 residues. Between the trimmed V and J ends, which lost 3 bases and 1 base, there was a span of 10 bases. The CDR3 DNA is TGCGCCAGCAGCCAGTCCGGGGTATCCTACGAGCAGTACTTC. It codes for CASSQSGVSYEQYF.

This rearrangement joins TRBV3-1 (or the pseudogene TRBV3-2) to TRBJ1-4; 7 positions match TRBD1. J lost 8 bases, V lost 1 base, and 7 bases had no gene match. From germline, CDR1 is LGHDT and CDR2 YNNKEL (reference sequence). The CDR3 covers 15 residues. The CDR3 nucleotides read TGTGCCAGCAGCCAAGCCGGGACAGACTGGGAAAAACTGTTTTTT. This encodes CASSQAGTDWEKLFF.